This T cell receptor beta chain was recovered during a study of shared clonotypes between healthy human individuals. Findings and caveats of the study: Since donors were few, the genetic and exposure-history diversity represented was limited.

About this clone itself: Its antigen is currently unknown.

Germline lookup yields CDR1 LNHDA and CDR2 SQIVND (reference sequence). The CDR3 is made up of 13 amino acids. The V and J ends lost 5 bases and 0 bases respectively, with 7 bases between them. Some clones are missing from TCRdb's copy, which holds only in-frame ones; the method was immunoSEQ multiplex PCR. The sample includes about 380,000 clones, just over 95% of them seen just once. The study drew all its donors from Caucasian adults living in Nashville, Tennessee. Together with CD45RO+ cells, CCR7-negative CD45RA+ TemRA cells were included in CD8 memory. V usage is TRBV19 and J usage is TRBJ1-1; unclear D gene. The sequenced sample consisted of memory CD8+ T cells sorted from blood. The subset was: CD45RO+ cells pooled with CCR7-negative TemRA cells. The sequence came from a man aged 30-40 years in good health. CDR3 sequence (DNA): TGTGCCAGTAGTGCCCGGATGAACACTGAAGCTTTCTTT. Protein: CASSARMNTEAFF.